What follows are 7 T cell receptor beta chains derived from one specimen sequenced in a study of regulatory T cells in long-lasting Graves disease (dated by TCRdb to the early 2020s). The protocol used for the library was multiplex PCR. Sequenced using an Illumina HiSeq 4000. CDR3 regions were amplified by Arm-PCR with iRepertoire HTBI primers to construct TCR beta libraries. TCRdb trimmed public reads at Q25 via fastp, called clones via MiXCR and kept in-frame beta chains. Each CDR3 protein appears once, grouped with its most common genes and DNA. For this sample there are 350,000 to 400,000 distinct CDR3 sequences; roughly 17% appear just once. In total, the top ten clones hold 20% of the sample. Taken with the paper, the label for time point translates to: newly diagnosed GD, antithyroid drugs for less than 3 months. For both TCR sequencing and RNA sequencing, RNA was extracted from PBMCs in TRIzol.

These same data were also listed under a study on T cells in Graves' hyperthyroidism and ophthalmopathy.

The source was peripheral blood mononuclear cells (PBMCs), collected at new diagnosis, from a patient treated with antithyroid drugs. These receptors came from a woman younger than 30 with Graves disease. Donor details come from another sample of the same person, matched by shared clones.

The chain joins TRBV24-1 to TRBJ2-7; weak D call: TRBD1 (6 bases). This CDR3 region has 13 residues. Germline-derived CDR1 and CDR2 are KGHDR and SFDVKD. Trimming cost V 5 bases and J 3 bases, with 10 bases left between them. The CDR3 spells CATSADSFYEQYF. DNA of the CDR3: TGTGCCACCAGTGCGGACAGTTTCTACGAGCAGTACTTC.

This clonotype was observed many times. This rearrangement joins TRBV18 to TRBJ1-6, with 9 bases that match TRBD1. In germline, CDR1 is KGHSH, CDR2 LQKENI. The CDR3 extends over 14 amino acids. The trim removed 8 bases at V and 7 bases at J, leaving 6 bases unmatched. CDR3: CASSPGTGNSPLHF. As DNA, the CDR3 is TGTGCCAGCAGCCCCGGGACAGGGAATTCACCCCTCCACTTT.

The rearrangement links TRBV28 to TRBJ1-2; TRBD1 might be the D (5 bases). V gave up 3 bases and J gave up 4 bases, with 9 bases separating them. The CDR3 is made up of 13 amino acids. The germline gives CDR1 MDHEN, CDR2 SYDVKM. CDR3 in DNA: TGTGCCAGCAGTTTTCGGGGGGGCTATGGCTACACCTTC. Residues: CASSFRGGYGYTF.

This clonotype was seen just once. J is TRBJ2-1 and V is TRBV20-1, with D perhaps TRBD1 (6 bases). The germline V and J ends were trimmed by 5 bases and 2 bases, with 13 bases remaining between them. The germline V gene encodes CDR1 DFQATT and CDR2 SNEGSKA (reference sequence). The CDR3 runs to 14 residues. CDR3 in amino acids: CSASGQDTYNEQFF. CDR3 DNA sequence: TGCAGTGCTTCGGGACAAGACACCTACAATGAGCAGTTCTTC.

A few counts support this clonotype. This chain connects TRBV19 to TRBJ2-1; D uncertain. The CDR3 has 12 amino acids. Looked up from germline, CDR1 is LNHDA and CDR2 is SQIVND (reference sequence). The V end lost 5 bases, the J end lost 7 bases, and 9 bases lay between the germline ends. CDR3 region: CASSPRWNEQFF. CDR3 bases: TGTGCCAGTAGTCCACGGTGGAATGAGCAGTTCTTC.

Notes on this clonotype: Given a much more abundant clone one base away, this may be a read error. The DNA of the CDR3 is TGTGCCTGGACATCTGGAGGACTAGCGTACAGTGAGCAGTTCTTC. Protein sequence: CAWTSGGLAYSEQFF. The chain joins TRBV30 to TRBJ2-1, with 9 bases matching TRBD2. This CDR3 is built from 15 residues. Per germline, CDR1 GTSNPN and CDR2 SVGIG (reference sequence).

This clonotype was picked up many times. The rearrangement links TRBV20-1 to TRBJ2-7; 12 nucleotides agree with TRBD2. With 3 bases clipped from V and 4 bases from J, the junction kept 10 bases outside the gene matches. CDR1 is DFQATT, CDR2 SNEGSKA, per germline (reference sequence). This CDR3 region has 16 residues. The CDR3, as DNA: TGCAGTGCTAGCAGGCCTAGCGGGAGGGCCTTGTACGAGCAGTACTTC. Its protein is CSASRPSGRALYEQYF.